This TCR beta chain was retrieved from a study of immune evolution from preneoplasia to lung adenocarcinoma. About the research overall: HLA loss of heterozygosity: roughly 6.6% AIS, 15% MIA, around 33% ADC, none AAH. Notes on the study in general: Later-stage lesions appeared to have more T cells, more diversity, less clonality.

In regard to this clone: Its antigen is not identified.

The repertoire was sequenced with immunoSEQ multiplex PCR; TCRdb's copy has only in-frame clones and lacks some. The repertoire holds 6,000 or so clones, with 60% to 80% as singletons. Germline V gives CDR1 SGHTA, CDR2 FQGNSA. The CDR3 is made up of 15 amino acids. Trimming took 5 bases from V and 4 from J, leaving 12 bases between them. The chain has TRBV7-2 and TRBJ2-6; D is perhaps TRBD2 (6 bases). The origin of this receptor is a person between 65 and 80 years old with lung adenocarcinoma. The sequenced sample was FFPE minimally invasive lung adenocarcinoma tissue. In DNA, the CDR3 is TGTGCCAGCAGCCTAGGAGGGTACGGGGCCAACGTCCTGACTTTC. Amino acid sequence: CASSLGGYGANVLTF.